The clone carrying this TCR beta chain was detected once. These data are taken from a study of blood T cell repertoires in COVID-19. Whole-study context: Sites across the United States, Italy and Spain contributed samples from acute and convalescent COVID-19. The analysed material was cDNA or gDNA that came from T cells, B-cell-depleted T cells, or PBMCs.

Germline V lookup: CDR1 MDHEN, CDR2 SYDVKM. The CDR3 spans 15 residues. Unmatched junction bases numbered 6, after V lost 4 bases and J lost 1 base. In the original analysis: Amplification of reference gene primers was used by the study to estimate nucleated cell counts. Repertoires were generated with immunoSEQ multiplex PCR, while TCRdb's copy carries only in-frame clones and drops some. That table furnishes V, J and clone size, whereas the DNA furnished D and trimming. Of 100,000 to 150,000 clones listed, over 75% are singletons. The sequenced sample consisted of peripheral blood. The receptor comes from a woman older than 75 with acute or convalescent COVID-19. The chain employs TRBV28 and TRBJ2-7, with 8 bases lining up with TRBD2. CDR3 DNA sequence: TGTGCCAGCAGTTCCCTAGGCGGGGGGTCCTACGAGCAGTACGTC. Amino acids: CASSSLGGGSYEQYV.